This TCR beta chain was recorded in a study of Tregs in tolerant kidney transplant recipients. Findings and caveats of the study: Activated donor B cell expansion appeared to reveal the most relevant donor-specific TCRbeta repertoire.

A word on this clone: The antigen is unknown.

Germline lookup yields CDR1 MDHEN and CDR2 SYDVKM. The CDR3 is 17 amino acids. The V and J ends lost 8 bases and 4 bases, in that order; junction bases with no gene match: 19. Related graft donors supplied nonmyeloablative bone marrow transplants, and mixed chimerism was transient. Here immunoSEQ multiplex PCR was the method, and the copy in TCRdb shows in-frame clones only, minus some. The table lists nearly 50,000 clones, around nine tenths of them singletons. J is TRBJ1-1 and V is TRBV28, with TRBD1 matching 7 bases. Sequenced here: CD8+ T cells from blood (PBMCs), sampled 12 months after the transplant. The receptor's source is a human patient who received a combined kidney and bone marrow transplant. The T cells may partly be graft donor cells. DNA for the CDR3: TGTGCCAGCGGACCTAACAGGGGCACCATTGGGGTCACTGAAGCTTTCTTT. Its translation is CASGPNRGTIGVTEAFF. The whole variable domain, remainder taken from reference TRBV28 and TRBJ1-1, is DVKVTQSSRYLVKRTGEKVFLECVQDMDHENMFWYRQDPGLGLRLIYFSYDVKMKEKGDIPEGYSVSREKKERFSLILESASTNQTSMYLCASGPNRGTIGVTEAFFGQGTRLTVV.